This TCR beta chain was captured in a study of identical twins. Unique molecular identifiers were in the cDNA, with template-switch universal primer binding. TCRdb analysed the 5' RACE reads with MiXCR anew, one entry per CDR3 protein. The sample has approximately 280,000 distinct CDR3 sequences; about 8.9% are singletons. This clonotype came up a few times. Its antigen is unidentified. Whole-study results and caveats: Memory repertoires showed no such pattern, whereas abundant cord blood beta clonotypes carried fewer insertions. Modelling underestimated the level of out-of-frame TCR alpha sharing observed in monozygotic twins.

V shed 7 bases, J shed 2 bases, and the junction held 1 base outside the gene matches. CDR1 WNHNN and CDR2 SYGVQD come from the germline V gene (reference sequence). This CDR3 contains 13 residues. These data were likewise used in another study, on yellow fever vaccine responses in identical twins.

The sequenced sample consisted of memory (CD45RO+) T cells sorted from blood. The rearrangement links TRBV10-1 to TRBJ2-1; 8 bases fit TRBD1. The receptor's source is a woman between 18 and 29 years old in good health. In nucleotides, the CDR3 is TGCGCCAGCATGGGACAGGCCTACAATGAGCAGTTCTTC. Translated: CASMGQAYNEQFF.